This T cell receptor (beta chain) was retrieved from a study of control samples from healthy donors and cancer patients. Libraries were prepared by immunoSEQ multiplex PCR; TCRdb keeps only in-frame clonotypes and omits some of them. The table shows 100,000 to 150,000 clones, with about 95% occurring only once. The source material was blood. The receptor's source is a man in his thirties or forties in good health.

The CDR3 loop reads CASSLRGSNQPQHF. CDR3 nucleotides: TGTGCCAGCAGCCTCAGGGGAAGCAATCAGCCCCAGCATTTT. This sequence joins TRBV7-9 and TRBJ1-5; weak D call: TRBD1 (6 bases). V was clipped by 5 bases and J by 1 base, with 9 bases between them. CDR1 is SEHNR and CDR2 is FQNEAQ in the germline V gene (reference sequence). CDR3 length: 14 amino acids.